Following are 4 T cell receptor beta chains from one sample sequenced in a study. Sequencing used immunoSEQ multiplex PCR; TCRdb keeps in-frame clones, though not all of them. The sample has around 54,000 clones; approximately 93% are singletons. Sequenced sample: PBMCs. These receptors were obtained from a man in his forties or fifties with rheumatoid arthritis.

For the CDR3, the DNA is TGTGCCAGCAGCTATAACAATGAGCAGTTCTTC. This sequence encodes CASSYNNEQFF. The rearrangement links TRBV9 to TRBJ2-1; D not certain. V lost 4 bases and J lost 5, with 4 bases in between. The CDR3 length is 11 residues. From germline, CDR1 is SGDLS and CDR2 YYNGEE.

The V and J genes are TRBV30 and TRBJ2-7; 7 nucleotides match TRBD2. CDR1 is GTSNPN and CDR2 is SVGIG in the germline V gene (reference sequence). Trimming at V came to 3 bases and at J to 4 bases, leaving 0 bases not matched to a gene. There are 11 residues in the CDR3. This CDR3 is CAWRREYEQYF. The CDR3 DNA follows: TGTGCCTGGAGGCGGGAGTACGAGCAGTACTTC.

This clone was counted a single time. The CDR3 here is CAISISGTGNTIYF. The CDR3 coding sequence is TGTGCCATCAGTATATCCGGGACTGGAAACACCATATATTTT. The V gene is TRBV10-3, the J gene TRBJ1-3; unclear D gene. V lost 5 bases to trimming and J lost 2 bases, with 10 bases between them. The CDR3 runs 14 residues. Looked up from germline, CDR1 is ENHRY and CDR2 is SYGVKD.

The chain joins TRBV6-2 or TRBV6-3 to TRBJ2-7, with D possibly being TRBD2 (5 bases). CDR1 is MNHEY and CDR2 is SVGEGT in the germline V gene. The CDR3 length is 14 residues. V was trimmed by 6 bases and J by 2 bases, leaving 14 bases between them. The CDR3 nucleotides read TGTGCCAGCAGCGCGCCTAGCAGCGCCTACGAGCAGTACTTC. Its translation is CASSAPSSAYEQYF.